This TCR beta chain was recovered during a study of CD8 T cells in ankylosing spondylitis. Overall study results and limits: Among TCR beta sequences, a motif of roughly 8 highly homologous variants appeared characteristic of ankylosing spondylitis blood.

In the case of this clonotype: Its antigen remains unknown.

Per the germline V gene, CDR1 is DFQATT and CDR2 is SNEGSKA (reference sequence). V lost 6 bases and J 9 bases, leaving 13 bases between the germline ends. CDR3 length: 11 residues. Using quantitative 5'-RACE with molecular barcodes, the authors made TCR beta libraries. One entry per CDR3 protein results from TCRdb running MiXCR on the 5' RACE reads. In the table there are 750,000 to 850,000 distinct CDR3 sequences, over 9.5% of which are singletons. This clonotype was obtained from a male donor with ankylosing spondylitis. J is TRBJ2-3 and V is TRBV20-1; the D is unclear. Sequenced input: blood, either unsorted or a sorted T cell fraction (not recorded which). CDR3: CSANPAVTQYF. As DNA, the CDR3 is TGCAGTGCCAACCCGGCAGTAACGCAGTATTTT.